This TCR beta chain was found in a study of shared clonotypes between healthy human individuals. Overall study findings and caveats: A limitation of the genetic and exposure-history diversity represented arose from few donors.

Germline lookup yields CDR1 SEHNR and CDR2 FQNEAQ (reference sequence). Between the trimmed V and J ends, which lost 5 bases and 3 bases, there was a span of 14 bases. The CDR3 sequence is 14 residues long. Measured with immunoSEQ multiplex PCR; TCRdb has only the in-frame clones, and not every one. The table shows some 1,900,000 clones, with about 95% occurring only once. Remarks on this clone: Antigen unknown.

Naive CD8 cells lacked CD45RO, underwent positive selection for CCR7 and left out terminally differentiated effector memory CD45RA+ cells. Caucasian adults living in Nashville, Tennessee, provided all samples. The clonotype originates from a man between 18 and 29 years old in good health. Sequenced material: naive CD8+ T cells sorted from blood. The J gene is TRBJ2-7, the V gene TRBV7-9; D is tentatively TRBD1 or TRBD2 (5 bases each). The CDR3 sequence: CASSAGDRDYEQYF. The CDR3 DNA sequence: TGTGCCAGCAGCGCCGGGGACCGCGACTACGAGCAGTACTTC.